This T cell receptor beta chain was found in a study of radiation and T cells in renal cell carcinoma. Study summary: Nephrectomy followed 15 Gy stereotactic body radiation by 4 weeks.

The CDR3 extends over 16 amino acids. V trimming: 5 bases; J trimming: 5 bases; junction bases outside the gene matches: 13. Germline V CDR1 and CDR2: LNHDA, SQIVND (reference sequence). Profiling relied on immunoSEQ multiplex PCR, and the TCRdb table lists in-frame clones only, not all of them. The data show roughly 150,000 clones, roughly 90% seen once. This sample's time point: baseline pretreatment blood. The treatment denotes: 15 Gy SBRT to primary tumor, nephrectomy 4 weeks later. Serial blood draws occurred at baseline and 2 and 4 weeks post-SBRT. The chain carries TRBV19 and TRBJ2-5, with 8 bases that match TRBD1. Material: blood, obtained from a patient whose treatment included radiotherapy and nephrectomy. This clonotype originated in a woman aged 70 to 79 with renal cell carcinoma. CDR3 amino acids: CASSDPGTGTRETQYF. The CDR3 DNA follows: TGTGCCAGTAGTGATCCCGGGACAGGCACGAGGGAGACCCAGTACTTC.